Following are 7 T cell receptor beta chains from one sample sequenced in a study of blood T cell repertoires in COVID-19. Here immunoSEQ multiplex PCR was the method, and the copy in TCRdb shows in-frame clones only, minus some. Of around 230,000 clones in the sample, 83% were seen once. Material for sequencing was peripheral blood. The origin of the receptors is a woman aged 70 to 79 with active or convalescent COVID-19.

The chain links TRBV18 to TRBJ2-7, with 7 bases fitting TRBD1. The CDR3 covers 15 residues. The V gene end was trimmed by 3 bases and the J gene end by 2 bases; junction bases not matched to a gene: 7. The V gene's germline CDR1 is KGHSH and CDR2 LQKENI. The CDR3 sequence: CASSPVTGDAYEQYF. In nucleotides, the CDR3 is TGTGCCAGCTCACCGGTAACAGGGGACGCCTACGAGCAGTACTTC.

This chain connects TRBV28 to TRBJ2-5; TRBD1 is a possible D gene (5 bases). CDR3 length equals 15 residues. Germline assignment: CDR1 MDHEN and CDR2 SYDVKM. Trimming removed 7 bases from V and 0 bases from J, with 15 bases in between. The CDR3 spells CASIKLRQYQETQYF. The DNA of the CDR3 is TGTGCCAGCATTAAATTAAGACAGTACCAAGAGACCCAGTACTTC.

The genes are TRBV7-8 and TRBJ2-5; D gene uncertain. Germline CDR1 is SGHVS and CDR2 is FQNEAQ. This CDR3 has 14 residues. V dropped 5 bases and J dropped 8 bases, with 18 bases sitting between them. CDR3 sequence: CASSDPPQVETQYF. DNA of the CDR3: TGTGCCAGCAGCGATCCTCCTCAGGTGGAAACCCAGTACTTC.

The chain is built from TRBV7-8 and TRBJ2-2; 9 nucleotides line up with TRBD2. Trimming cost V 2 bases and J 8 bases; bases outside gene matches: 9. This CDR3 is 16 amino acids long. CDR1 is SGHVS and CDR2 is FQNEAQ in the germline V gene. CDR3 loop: CASSLYRTSGQGELFF. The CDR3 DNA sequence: TGTGCCAGCAGCTTATATCGCACTAGCGGGCAAGGGGAGCTGTTTTTT.

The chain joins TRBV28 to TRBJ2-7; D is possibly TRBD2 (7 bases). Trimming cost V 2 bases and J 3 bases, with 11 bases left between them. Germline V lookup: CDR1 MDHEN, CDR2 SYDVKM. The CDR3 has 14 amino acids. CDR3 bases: TGTGCCAGCAGTTTAGGGGGGGCCTACTACGAGCAGTACTTC. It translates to CASSLGGAYYEQYF.

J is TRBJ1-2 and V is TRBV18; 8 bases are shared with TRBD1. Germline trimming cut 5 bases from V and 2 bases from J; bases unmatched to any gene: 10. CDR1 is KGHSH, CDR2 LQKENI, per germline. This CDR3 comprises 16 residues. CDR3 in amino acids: CASSRRSGQENYGYTF. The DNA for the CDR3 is TGTGCCAGCTCAAGACGCTCGGGACAGGAGAACTATGGCTACACCTTC.

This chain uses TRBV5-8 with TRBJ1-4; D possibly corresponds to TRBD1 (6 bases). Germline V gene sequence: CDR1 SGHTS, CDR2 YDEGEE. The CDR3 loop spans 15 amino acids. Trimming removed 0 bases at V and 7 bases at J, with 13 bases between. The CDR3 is CASSLEAGESEKLFF. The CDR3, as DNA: TGTGCCAGCAGCTTGGAGGCAGGGGAAAGTGAAAAACTGTTTTTT.